This TCR beta chain originates from a study of T-cell memory formation after mild COVID-19. Study results and caveats: Detection of some responders pre-infection suggested pre-existing cross-reactive memory T cells participated. Confirmation of SARS-CoV-2 specificity was lacking for second-wave clones peaking day 37.

The CDR3 covers 16 residues. Trimming at V came to 5 bases and at J to 2 bases, leaving 7 bases not matched to a gene. CDR1 is SGHAT, CDR2 FQDESV, per germline (reference sequence). TCRdb independently ran MiXCR on the 5' RACE reads; one entry per CDR3 protein. The repertoire consists of more than 300,000 distinct CDR3 sequences, with 20% occurring once and the leading ten covering roughly a fifth. Concerning this clonotype itself: Its specificity is unknown.

This sequence originates from a man aged 18 to 29 who had mild COVID-19 (a few samples of this study predate the infection). Cell type and time point are not known. The sequenced sample was PBMCs or a T cell subset sorted from them (not recorded which). V is TRBV11-1 and J is TRBJ2-5; 11 bases fit TRBD2. This CDR3 is CASSAQLAGVQETQYF. CDR3 coding DNA: TGTGCCAGCAGCGCTCAACTAGCGGGGGTGCAAGAGACCCAGTACTTC.